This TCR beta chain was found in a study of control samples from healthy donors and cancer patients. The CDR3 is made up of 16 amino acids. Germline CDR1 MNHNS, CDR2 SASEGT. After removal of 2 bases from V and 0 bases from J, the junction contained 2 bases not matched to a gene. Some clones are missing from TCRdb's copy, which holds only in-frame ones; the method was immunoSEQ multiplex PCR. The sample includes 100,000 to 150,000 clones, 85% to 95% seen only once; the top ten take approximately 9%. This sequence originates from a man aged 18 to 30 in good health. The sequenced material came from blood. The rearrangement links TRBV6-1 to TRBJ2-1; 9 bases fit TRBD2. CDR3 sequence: CASSEQAGGSYNEQFF. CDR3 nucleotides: TGTGCCAGCAGTGAACAAGCGGGGGGCTCCTACAATGAGCAGTTCTTC.